This TCR beta chain is from a study of T cell responses to AZD1222 COVID-19 vaccine. Study in general: Pooled together were second doses at about 4 or about 12 weeks. Whole-study findings and limits: Most donors were white British, females outnumbered males, and clonal diversity was possibly underestimated. Spike-spanning, vaccine-associated CD4 TCRs were dominant at 160-218 and 743-854. Among spike-specific TCRs, nearly half reportedly target unmutated variant regions.

Produced via immunoSEQ multiplex PCR; TCRdb's table is partial and in-frame only. This sample yields more than 150,000 clones, of which approximately 92% are seen a single time; about 10% belongs to the top ten. As for this clone: Its antigen is not identified.

This sequence was found in an adult in good health. The sequencing used peripheral blood, collected on day 0 of AZD1222 vaccination.

The CDR3 nucleotides are TGCGCCAGCAGCCCGCTAAACCAGGGGACTGGGGCCAACGTCCTGACTTTC. Translated: CASSPLNQGTGANVLTF. The V gene is TRBV5-1, the J gene TRBJ2-6; perhaps TRBD1 as D (6 bases). The germline V gene encodes CDR1 SGHRS and CDR2 YFSETQ. V lost 4 bases, J lost 2 bases, and 16 bases lay in between. The length of the CDR3 is 17 residues.